This T cell receptor beta chain was observed in a study of vaccination and CD4 T cells after COVID-19. Overall study: Participants were administered two doses of either the BNT162b2 or the mRNA-1273 vaccine.

The Oncomine TCR Beta short-read assay was applied to DNA of cultured CD4+ T cells. TCRdb processed the PCR reads anew with MiXCR; each CDR3 protein has one entry. In the table there are 19,000 or so distinct CDR3 sequences, approximately 54% of which are singletons. Sample treatment: roughly 11-day PBMC culture with coronavirus spike peptide pools or control peptides (ViraFEST assay). The ends lost 2 bases at V and 11 bases at J; junction bases unmatched: 10. Germline loops: CDR1 SEHNR, CDR2 FQNEAQ (reference sequence). The CDR3 spans 15 residues. Worth noting for this clonotype: Its antigen is currently unknown.

The sequenced material came from CD4+ T cells from blood, cultured in vitro. This clonotype originated in a human donor who had recovered from COVID-19. The chain is built from TRBV7-9 and TRBJ1-4; TRBD1 matches 8 bases. The CDR3 region is CASSLSFAGGAKLFF. CDR3 DNA sequence: TGTGCCAGCAGCTTATCTTTTGCAGGGGGCGCTAAACTGTTTTTT.